The present TCR beta chain was sequenced within a study of T cell responses to AZD1222 COVID-19 vaccine. V was clipped by 4 bases and J by 6 bases, with 19 bases between them. CDR1 is SGHVS and CDR2 is FQNEAQ in the germline V gene. The CDR3 is made up of 16 amino acids. TCRdb's copy holds only in-frame clones and misses some; the assay was immunoSEQ multiplex PCR. The data show 160,000 or so clones, with over 80% seen just once and roughly 9.1% held by the top ten. Study-level results: Reportedly, nearly half of unique spike TCRs recognized epitopes outside B.1.351/B.1.1.7 mutations. Sampled repertoires all dated from after the peak T cell response.

Remarks on this clone: What it binds is unknown.

The sequence was collected from an adult who received the AZD1222 COVID-19 vaccine. The input for sequencing was peripheral blood, taken 28 days after the second AZD1222 dose. The V and J genes are TRBV7-8 and TRBJ2-4; possibly TRBD2 for D (6 bases). In DNA, the CDR3 is TGTGCCAGCAGCTCGGGAGTGGGTCTAGCGAGAAACATTCAGTACTTC. This encodes CASSSGVGLARNIQYF.